This entry lists 4 T cell receptor beta chains sequenced from one sample in a study of radiation and T cells in renal cell carcinoma. Time point in this sample: baseline pretreatment blood. The sample's treatment: 15 Gy SBRT to primary tumor, nephrectomy 4 weeks later. Sequencing was performed with immunoSEQ multiplex PCR; in TCRdb, only in-frame clones are kept and a portion is missing. Of just over 95,000 clones in the sample, approximately 86% were seen once. The sample in question was blood, obtained from a patient whose treatment included radiotherapy and nephrectomy. The receptor set was obtained from a man between 45 and 60 years old with renal cell carcinoma.

The chain employs TRBV5-1 and TRBJ1-4; the D is unclear. V lost 2 bases, J lost 7 bases, and 6 bases lay in between. The germline CDR1 and CDR2 sequences are SGHRS and YFSETQ. The CDR3 consists of 12 residues. CDR3 nucleotide sequence: TGCGCCAGCAGCTTCCCGGGTGAAAAACTGTTTTTT. This translates into CASSFPGEKLFF.

This clone showed up just once. V gene TRBV2 combines with J gene TRBJ2-1; D may be TRBD1 (5 bases). The CDR3 length is 15 residues. In germline, CDR1 is SNHLY, CDR2 FYNNEI. V was clipped by 4 bases and J by 4 bases, with 14 bases between them. This CDR3 is CASSGQARVYNEQFF. CDR3 coding DNA: TGTGCCAGCAGTGGGCAGGCCAGGGTGTACAATGAGCAGTTCTTC.

The genes are TRBV4-1 and TRBJ2-7; 7 bases are shared with TRBD1. Per germline, CDR1 MGHRA and CDR2 YSYEKL. This CDR3 spans 15 amino acids. The trim removed 0 bases at V and 4 bases at J, leaving 6 bases unmatched. The CDR3 nucleotides read TGCGCCAGCAGCCAAGAACTGGACAGGTTATACGAGCAGTACTTC. Amino acids: CASSQELDRLYEQYF.

V gene TRBV4-1 combines with J gene TRBJ2-7; D call uncertain. CDR1 and CDR2 (germline): MGHRA, YSYEKL. Trimming shortened V by 5 bases and J by 2 bases, and 10 bases separated the two germline ends. This CDR3 has 13 residues. DNA for the CDR3: TGCGCCAGCAGCTCGGCCCTCACCTACGAGCAGTACTTC. This translates into CASSSALTYEQYF.